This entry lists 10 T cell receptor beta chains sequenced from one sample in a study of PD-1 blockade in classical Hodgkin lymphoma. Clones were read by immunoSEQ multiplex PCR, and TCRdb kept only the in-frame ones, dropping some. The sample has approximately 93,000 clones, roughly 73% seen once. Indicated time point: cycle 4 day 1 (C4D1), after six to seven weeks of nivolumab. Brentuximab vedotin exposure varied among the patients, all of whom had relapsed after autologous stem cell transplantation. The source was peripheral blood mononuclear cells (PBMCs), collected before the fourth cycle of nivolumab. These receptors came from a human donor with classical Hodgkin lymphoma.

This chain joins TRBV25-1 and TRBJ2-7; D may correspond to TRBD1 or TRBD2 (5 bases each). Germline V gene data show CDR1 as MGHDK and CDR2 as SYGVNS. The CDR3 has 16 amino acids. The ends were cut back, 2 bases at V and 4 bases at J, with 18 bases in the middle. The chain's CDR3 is CASSEKRGQAGYEQYF. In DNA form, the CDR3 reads TGTGCCAGCAGTGAAAAAAGGGGCCAGGCGGGTTACGAGCAGTACTTC.

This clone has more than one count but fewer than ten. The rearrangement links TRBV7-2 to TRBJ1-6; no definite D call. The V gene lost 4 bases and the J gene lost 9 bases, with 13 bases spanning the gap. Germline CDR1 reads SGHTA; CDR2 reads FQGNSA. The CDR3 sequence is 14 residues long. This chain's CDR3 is CASSSTRSSSPLHF. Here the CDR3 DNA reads TGTGCCAGCAGCTCCACACGGAGTAGTTCACCCCTCCACTTT. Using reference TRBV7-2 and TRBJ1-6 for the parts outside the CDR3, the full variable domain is GAGVSQSPSNKVTEKGKDVELRCDPISGHTALYWYRQSLGQGLEFLIYFQGNSAPDKSGLPSDRFSAERTGGSVSTLTIQRTQQEDSAVYLCASSSTRSSSPLHFGNGTRLTVT.

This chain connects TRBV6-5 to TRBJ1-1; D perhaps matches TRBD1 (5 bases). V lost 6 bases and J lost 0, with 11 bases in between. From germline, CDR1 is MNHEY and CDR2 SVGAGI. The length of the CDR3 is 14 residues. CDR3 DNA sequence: TGTGCCAGCAGGACAGATGATATGAACACTGAAGCTTTCTTT. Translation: CASRTDDMNTEAFF.

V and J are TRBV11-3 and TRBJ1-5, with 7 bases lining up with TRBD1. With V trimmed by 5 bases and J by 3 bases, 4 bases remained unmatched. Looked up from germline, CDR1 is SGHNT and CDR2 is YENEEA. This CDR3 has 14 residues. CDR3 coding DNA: TGTGCCAGCAGCACCGGGACAGTCAATCAGCCCCAGCATTTT. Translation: CASSTGTVNQPQHF.

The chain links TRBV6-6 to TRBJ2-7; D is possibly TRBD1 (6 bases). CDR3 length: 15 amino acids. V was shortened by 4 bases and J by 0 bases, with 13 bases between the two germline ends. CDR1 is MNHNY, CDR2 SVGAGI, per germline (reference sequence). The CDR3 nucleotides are TGTGCCAGCAGTTCTCTTACAGGGTACTCCTACGAGCAGTACTTC. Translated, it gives CASSSLTGYSYEQYF.

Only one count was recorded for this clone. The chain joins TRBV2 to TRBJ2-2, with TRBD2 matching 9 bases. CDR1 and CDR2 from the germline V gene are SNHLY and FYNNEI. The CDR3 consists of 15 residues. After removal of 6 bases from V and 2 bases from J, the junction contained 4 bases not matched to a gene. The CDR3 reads CASRPGLANTGELFF. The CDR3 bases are TGTGCCAGCAGGCCGGGACTAGCAAACACCGGGGAGCTGTTTTTT.

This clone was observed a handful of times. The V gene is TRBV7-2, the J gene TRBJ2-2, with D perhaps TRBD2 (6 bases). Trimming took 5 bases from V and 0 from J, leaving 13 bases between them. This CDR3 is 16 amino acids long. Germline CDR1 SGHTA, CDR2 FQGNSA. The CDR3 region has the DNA TGTGCCAGCAGCCAGGCGGGGAACGCGAACACCGGGGAGCTGTTTTTT. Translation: CASSQAGNANTGELFF.

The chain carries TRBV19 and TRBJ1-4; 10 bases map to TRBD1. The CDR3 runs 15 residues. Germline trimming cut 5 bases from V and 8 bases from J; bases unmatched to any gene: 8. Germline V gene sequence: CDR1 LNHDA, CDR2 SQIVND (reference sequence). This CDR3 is CASSPRTGGEEKLFF. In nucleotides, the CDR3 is TGTGCCAGTAGTCCGAGGACAGGGGGAGAGGAAAAACTGTTTTTT.

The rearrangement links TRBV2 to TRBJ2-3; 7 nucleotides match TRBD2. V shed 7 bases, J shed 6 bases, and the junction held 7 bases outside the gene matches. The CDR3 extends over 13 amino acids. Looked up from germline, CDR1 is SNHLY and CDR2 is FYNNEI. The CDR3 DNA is TGTGCCAGCACAGGCGGGAGTGTGGATACGCAGTATTTT. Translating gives CASTGGSVDTQYF.

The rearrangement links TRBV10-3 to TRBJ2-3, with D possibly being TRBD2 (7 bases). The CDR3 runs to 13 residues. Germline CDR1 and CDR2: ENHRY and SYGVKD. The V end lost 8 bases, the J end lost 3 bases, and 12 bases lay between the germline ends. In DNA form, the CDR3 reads TGTGCCATCGGGGGGGCTGGAACAGATACGCAGTATTTT. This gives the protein CAIGGAGTDTQYF.